The next 15 T cell receptor beta chains were all read from a single sample in a study of human T cells and chemical hapten exposure. TCRdb re-called the RACE reads with MiXCR, one entry per CDR3 protein. This sample has some 110,000 distinct CDR3 sequences, with 10% to 15% found just once. The time point here: pre-sensitization, week 0. Indicated treatment: therapeutic diphenylcyclopropenone sensitization with weekly scalp DPC. Sequenced material: whole blood, taken in connection with sensitization to the hapten diphenylcyclopropenone (DPC). The receptors were sampled from a woman aged 45-65 years with alopecia areata. Some clones in this sample may be carry-over from other donors' samples.

This clonotype showed up many times. This sequence joins TRBV4-3 and TRBJ1-4, with TRBD1 as a possible D gene (6 bases). V lost 0 bases and J 4 bases, leaving 12 bases between the germline ends. Germline V gene data show CDR1 as LGHNA and CDR2 as YSLEER. The CDR3 runs 16 residues. The DNA of the CDR3 is TGCGCCAGCAGCCAAGAGCGGGGGCAGGGTAATGAAAAACTGTTTTTT. Translating it yields CASSQERGQGNEKLFF.

This clonotype was counted a few times. The rearrangement links TRBV12-3 or TRBV12-4 to TRBJ1-1; D is unclear. This CDR3 is built from 14 residues. The germline V and J ends were trimmed by 3 bases and 1 base, with 9 bases remaining between them. CDR3 nucleotides: TGTGCCAGCAGTTTTTGGCCAGGGAACACTGAAGCTTTCTTT. Residues: CASSFWPGNTEAFF.

V gene TRBV25-1 combines with J gene TRBJ1-2; D remains unclear. The V and J ends lost 1 base and 3 bases respectively, with 9 bases between them. This CDR3 is built from 14 residues. Germline CDR1 reads MGHDK; CDR2 reads SYGVNS. This chain's CDR3 is CASSESVWDYGYTF. CDR3 DNA: TGTGCCAGCAGTGAATCCGTGTGGGACTATGGCTACACCTTC.

This chain links TRBV3-1 with TRBJ1-1, with D maybe TRBD1 (5 bases). The CDR3 spans 15 residues. V dropped 4 bases and J dropped 1 base, with 13 bases sitting between them. CDR1 LGHDT and CDR2 YNNKEL come from the germline V gene (reference sequence). CDR3 residues: CASSRHTGGNTEAFF. The DNA for the CDR3 is TGTGCCAGCAGCCGTCATACAGGAGGGAACACTGAAGCTTTCTTT.

The chain uses TRBV10-2 and TRBJ1-1, with D possibly TRBD1 on 5 matching bases. This CDR3 is 15 amino acids long. The V end lost 6 bases, the J end lost 0 bases, and 14 bases lay between the germline ends. The germline gives CDR1 WSHSY, CDR2 SAAADI. The CDR3 sequence: CASSEMGLVNTEAFF. The CDR3 region has the DNA TGCGCCAGCAGCGAAATGGGGCTCGTGAACACTGAAGCTTTCTTT.

The gene calls are TRBV6-1 and TRBJ1-5, with D tentatively TRBD1 (5 bases). The CDR3 is 15 residues long. Germline CDR1 is MNHNS and CDR2 is SASEGT. Trimming took 8 bases from V and 2 from J, leaving 16 bases between them. The CDR3 reads CASRDLRDRNQPQHF. CDR3 bases: TGTGCCAGCCGGGACTTAAGGGATCGCAATCAGCCCCAGCATTTT.

This clonotype turned up a few times. This sequence joins TRBV28 and TRBJ1-6, with 8 bases identical to TRBD1. The CDR3 has 14 residues. Trimming removed 6 bases from V and 10 bases from J; junction bases left unmatched: 8. CDR1 and CDR2 from the germline V gene are MDHEN and SYDVKM. The CDR3 spells CASRMGQAASPLHF. The CDR3 DNA reads TGTGCCAGCAGAATGGGACAGGCGGCATCACCCCTCCACTTT.

There are a few counts of this clonotype. The chain links TRBV4-3 to TRBJ1-6; D unresolved. This CDR3 region has 16 residues. The V gene's germline CDR1 is LGHNA and CDR2 YSLEER. V lost 0 bases and J 14 bases, leaving 20 bases between the germline ends. The CDR3 is CASSQDRGGPSTSLHF. The CDR3 DNA is TGCGCCAGCAGCCAAGATAGAGGCGGACCCTCTACGTCCCTCCACTTT.

This clonotype appeared a few times. The V gene is TRBV5-1, the J gene TRBJ1-6, with 7 positions matching TRBD1. After removal of 6 bases from V and 7 bases from J, the junction contained 7 bases not matched to a gene. CDR3 length: 14 amino acids. The germline CDR1 and CDR2 sequences are SGHRS and YFSETQ. The CDR3 region is CASTPGGVNSPLHF. The CDR3 coding sequence is TGCGCCAGCACCCCAGGGGGGGTGAATTCACCCCTCCACTTT.

This clonotype was picked up many times. The V and J genes are TRBV7-9 and TRBJ1-6; 7 nucleotides agree with TRBD1. V lost 3 bases, J lost 7 bases, and 3 bases stayed unmatched. Germline V gene sequence: CDR1 SEHNR, CDR2 FQNEAQ (reference sequence). This CDR3 region has 14 residues. The DNA for the CDR3 is TGTGCCAGCAGCTTGGTACAGGGGAATTCACCCCTCCACTTT. Protein product: CASSLVQGNSPLHF.

This clonotype has a handful of counts. This chain links TRBV27 with TRBJ2-2; unclear D gene. The CDR3 is 15 amino acids. Trimming cost V 7 bases and J 2 bases, with 14 bases left between them. CDR1 and CDR2 from the germline V gene are MNHEY and SMNVEV (reference sequence). The CDR3 DNA reads as TGTGCCAGCAATGGGAACCCTCTAAACACCGGGGAGCTGTTTTTT. Translated: CASNGNPLNTGELFF.

A few counts support this clonotype. V and J are TRBV6-5 and TRBJ1-3; no firm D call. Between the trimmed V and J ends, which lost 5 bases and 0 bases, there was a span of 11 bases. This CDR3 contains 15 residues. Germline V lookup: CDR1 MNHEY, CDR2 SVGAGI. The CDR3 reads CASSPRTSSGNTIYF. In DNA form, the CDR3 reads TGTGCCAGCAGTCCACGGACCTCCTCTGGAAACACCATATATTTT.

This chain joins TRBV7-7 and TRBJ1-5; D gene ambiguous. The CDR3 covers 13 residues. Germline-derived CDR1 and CDR2 are SSHAT and FNYEAQ (reference sequence). V shed 5 bases and J shed 2 bases, with 7 bases lying between them. CDR3 residues: CASSPERNQPQHF. CDR3 sequence (DNA): TGTGCCAGCAGCCCTGAACGCAATCAGCCCCAGCATTTT.

This clonotype was detected only a few times. The rearrangement links TRBV9 to TRBJ1-2; D ambiguous. Germline loops: CDR1 SGDLS, CDR2 YYNGEE. The length of the CDR3 is 18 residues. Trimming shortened V by 0 bases and J by 4 bases, and 22 bases separated the two germline ends. The CDR3 DNA reads as TGTGCCAGCAGCGTAGAGATTATGGGAACCGGAGGGCTCTATGGCTACACCTTC. Translated: CASSVEIMGTGGLYGYTF.

In this sample, this clonotype turned up a few times. V is TRBV20-1 and J is TRBJ2-1; 9 bases line up with TRBD2. This CDR3 spans 12 amino acids. Germline V gene sequence: CDR1 DFQATT, CDR2 SNEGSKA (reference sequence). The V segment lost 5 bases and the J segment 10 bases; nucleotides outside the gene matches: 6. The CDR3 loop reads CSASSGRNEQFF. CDR3 in DNA: TGCAGTGCTTCCAGCGGGAGGAACGAGCAGTTCTTC.